This T cell receptor (beta chain) was found in a study of cytomegalovirus exposure and HLA in healthy donors. After removal of 9 bases from V and 3 bases from J, the junction contained 10 bases not matched to a gene. CDR3 length: 15 amino acids. Germline CDR1 SNHLY, CDR2 FYNNEI. Concerning this clone: The antigen is unknown.

Method: immunoSEQ multiplex PCR; TCRdb's copy keeps in-frame clones and lacks some. The data hold about 190,000 clones, with 86% observed a single time. Whole-study findings and limits: There were approximately 150 TCR beta chains listed as cytomegalovirus-associated.

The sequence was obtained from a woman aged 18-35 years in good health and CMV-seronegative. The rearrangement joins TRBV2 to TRBJ2-3, with TRBD2 matching 9 bases. The sample taken for sequencing was PBMCs. The CDR3 nucleotides are TGTGCCAGAGGATCGGGACTAGCAGGAACAGATACGCAGTATTTT. Translating gives CARGSGLAGTDTQYF.